The clone carrying this T cell receptor (beta chain) was seen a handful of times. This specimen comes from a study of T cell responses to AZD1222 COVID-19 vaccine. Sequencing was performed with immunoSEQ multiplex PCR; in TCRdb, only in-frame clones are kept and a portion is missing. Of roughly 120,000 clones in the sample, more than 85% were seen once. The receptor's source is an adult who received the AZD1222 COVID-19 vaccine. Here the sequenced sample was peripheral blood, taken 28 days after the second AZD1222 dose.

CDR3 sequence (DNA): TGCGCCAGCAGCCAAGGGGGCAGTGATGAGCAGTTCTTC. This encodes CASSQGGSDEQFF. The V gene is TRBV4-1, the J gene TRBJ2-1, with a weak D call TRBD1 (5 bases). The CDR3 is made up of 13 amino acids. V was cut by 1 base and J by 8 bases, with 9 bases left in between. Germline loops: CDR1 MGHRA, CDR2 YSYEKL.